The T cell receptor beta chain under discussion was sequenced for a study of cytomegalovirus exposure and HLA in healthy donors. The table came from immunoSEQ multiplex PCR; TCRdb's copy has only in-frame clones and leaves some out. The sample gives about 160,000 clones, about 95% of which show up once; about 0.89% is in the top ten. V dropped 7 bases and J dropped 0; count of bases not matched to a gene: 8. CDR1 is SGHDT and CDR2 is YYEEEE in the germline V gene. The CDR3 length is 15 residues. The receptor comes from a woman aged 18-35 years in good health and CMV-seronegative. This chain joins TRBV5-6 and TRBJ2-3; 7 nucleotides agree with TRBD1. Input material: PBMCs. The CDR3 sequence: CASHPGGSSTDTQYF. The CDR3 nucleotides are TGTGCCAGCCACCCAGGGGGTTCAAGCACAGATACGCAGTATTTT.